The rows below give T cell receptor beta chains drawn from one sample of a study of T cell responses to AZD1222 COVID-19 vaccine. TCRdb keeps only in-frame clones here, not all; method: immunoSEQ multiplex PCR. The table has approximately 92,000 clones, about 90% seen once; the top ten hold less than 8%. The source was peripheral blood, collected on day 0 of AZD1222 vaccination. These receptors originate from an adult in good health. Each CDR3 is given with its conserved first and last residue. D genes are given only for firm matches. Rows give clone size only sometimes, using once, few, many, or a class for an expanded clone.

clone size	J gene	V gene	D gene	CDR3 DNA	CDR3 protein
-	TRBJ2-5	TRBV29-1	-	TGCAGCGTTGAACGAGGGCAGCAAGAGACCCAGTACTTC	CSVERGQQETQYF
-	TRBJ1-3	TRBV10-3	-	TGTGCCATCAGTGAGTCCCTCGGGGCGACTGGAAACACCATATATTTT	CAISESLGATGNTIYF
-	TRBJ2-7	TRBV2	-	TGTGCCAGCAGTGAAGCGGGCGGCCCGTACGAGCAGTACTTC	CASSEAGGPYEQYF
-	TRBJ1-2	TRBV19	-	TGTGCCAGTAGTGACCGACAGCCCCCGACTTATGGCTACACCTTC	CASSDRQPPTYGYTF
-	TRBJ1-2	TRBV6-5	-	TGTGCCATCTCGAGGGGCCCCGACTATGGCTACACCTTC	CAISRGPDYGYTF
-	TRBJ2-7	TRBV21-1	-	TGTGCCAGCAGCAAAGCCGGACAGGGATGCCCAGTATGCTCCTACGAGCAGTACTTC	CASSKAGQGCPVCSYEQYF
-	TRBJ2-7	TRBV11-3	TRBD2	TGTGCCAGCAGCTCGACTAGCGGGGGGCCCTACGAGCAGTACTTC	CASSSTSGGPYEQYF
few	TRBJ1-2	TRBV9	-	TGTGCCAGCAGCGCCGCAGCTAACTATGGCTACACCTTC	CASSAAANYGYTF
-	TRBJ2-1	TRBV6-1	TRBD2	TGTGCCAGCAGTGAATTGGTGGCTAGCGGGAGCTCCTACAATGAGCAGTTCTTC	CASSELVASGSSYNEQFF
-	TRBJ1-2	TRBV7-9	TRBD1	TGTGCCAGCAGCGCGTCCGGGACAGGGATCAGGAACTATGGCTACACCTTC	CASSASGTGIRNYGYTF
-	TRBJ2-3	TRBV5-8	TRBD2	TGTGCCAGCAGGAGGGAGCGGGGGCACACAGATACGCAGTATTTT	CASRRERGHTDTQYF
-	TRBJ2-3	TRBV9	TRBD1	TGTGCCAGCAGCGTAGCTACAGGGGGCGCCTTTGATACGCAGTATTTT	CASSVATGGAFDTQYF
-	TRBJ1-5	TRBV23-1	-	TGCGCCAGCAGCCCAGGACCAGGGTCGGGCAATCAGCCCCAGCATTTT	CASSPGPGSGNQPQHF
-	TRBJ2-1	TRBV27	TRBD2	TGTGCCAGCAGAACCGGGACTAGAAGCTCCTACAATGAGCAGTTCTTC	CASRTGTRSSYNEQFF
-	TRBJ2-7	TRBV9	TRBD2	TGTGCCAGCAGCGTAGGACTAGCGGGACCGGCCTCCTACGAGCAGTACTTC	CASSVGLAGPASYEQYF
-	TRBJ1-1	TRBV27	TRBD1	TGTGCCAGCACCCCGACAGGGGGAGGCACTGAAGCTTTCTTT	CASTPTGGGTEAFF
-	TRBJ2-6	TRBV19	-	TGTGCCGCCTCTAAAGTGTCTGGGGCCAACGTCCTGACTTTC	CAASKVSGANVLTF
-	TRBJ1-1	TRBV4-1	-	TGCGCCAGCAGCCCCCCTTCGCGTTTAGTTGGCACTGAAGCTTTCTTT	CASSPPSRLVGTEAFF
-	TRBJ1-3	TRBV30	-	TGTGCCTGGATGAGGGGGGGTAGCTCTGGAAACACCATATATTTT	CAWMRGGSSGNTIYF
-	TRBJ2-3	TRBV29-1	TRBD2	TGCAGCGTTGGAGCGGGGGGGACAGATACGCAGTATTTT	CSVGAGGTDTQYF
-	TRBJ2-2	TRBV7-6	-	TGTGCCAGCAGCCCACGACCTTCTTCGGCGAACACCGGGGAGCTGTTTTTT	CASSPRPSSANTGELFF
-	TRBJ2-3	TRBV4-3	TRBD2	TGCGCCAGCAGCCAAGTCCTAGCGGGGGGGCGATATACGCAGTATTTT	CASSQVLAGGRYTQYF
-	TRBJ1-4	TRBV9	-	TGTGCCAGCAGCGTAAGGGCAGGCCCTAATGAAAAACTGTTTTTT	CASSVRAGPNEKLFF
-	TRBJ1-6	TRBV10-3	TRBD1	TGTGCCATCAGACCCGGGACAGGCGATAATTCACCCCTCCACTTT	CAIRPGTGDNSPLHF
-	TRBJ1-5	TRBV9	-	TGTGCCAGCAGCGTAGCTCCGGGGGGCGAGCCCCAGCATTTT	CASSVAPGGEPQHF
-	TRBJ1-6	TRBV5-5	-	TGTGCCAGCAGCTTGGATTTGGTCTCACCCCTCCACTTT	CASSLDLVSPLHF
once	TRBJ2-7	TRBV2	-	TGTGCCAGCCACGACCCCACCACCTCAGCGGAGGGGGAGCAGTACTTC	CASHDPTTSAEGEQYF
-	TRBJ2-7	TRBV19	-	TGTGCCAGTAGTATAGAGGTACAGACCCTCGGCGAGCAGTACTTC	CASSIEVQTLGEQYF
-	TRBJ1-1	TRBV28	-	TGTGCCAGCAGTTTAGGGGAGACTGAAGCTTTCTTT	CASSLGETEAFF
-	TRBJ2-7	TRBV11-2	TRBD1	TGTGCCAGCAGCTTAGGGACGGGACAGAAATTCTCCTACGAGCAGTACTTC	CASSLGTGQKFSYEQYF
-	TRBJ1-1	TRBV28	TRBD1	TGTGCCAGCAGCGAACAGGGGGCATTGGACACTGAAGCTTTCTTT	CASSEQGALDTEAFF
-	TRBJ2-3	TRBV7-9	TRBD2	TGTGCCAGCAGTTCGACGAGCGGGGGGGCGAGAGATACGCAGTATTTT	CASSSTSGGARDTQYF
-	TRBJ1-5	TRBV28	-	TGTGCCAGCAGTTTAGTGCACATCCATAGCAATCAGCCCCAGCATTTT	CASSLVHIHSNQPQHF
-	TRBJ1-3	TRBV28	TRBD1	TGTGCCAGCAGTCGAACCGGGACAGGGATTCCCACCATATATTTT	CASSRTGTGIPTIYF
-	TRBJ1-5	TRBV5-1	-	TGCGCCAGCAGCTTGGGGGGGGCGCTTGGCAATCAGCCCCAGCATTTT	CASSLGGALGNQPQHF
-	TRBJ1-5	TRBV5-6	-	TGTGCCAGCAGCTCGTGGCCCAATCAGCCCCAGCATTTT	CASSSWPNQPQHF